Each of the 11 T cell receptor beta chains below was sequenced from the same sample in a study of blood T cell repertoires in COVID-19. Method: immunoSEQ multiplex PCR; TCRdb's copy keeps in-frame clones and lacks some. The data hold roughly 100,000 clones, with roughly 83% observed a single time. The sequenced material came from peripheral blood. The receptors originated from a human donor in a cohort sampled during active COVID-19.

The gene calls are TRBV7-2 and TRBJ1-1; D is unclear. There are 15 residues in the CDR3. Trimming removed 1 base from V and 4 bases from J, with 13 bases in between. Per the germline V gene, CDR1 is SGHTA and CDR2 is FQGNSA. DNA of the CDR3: TGTGCCAGCAGCTTAGTTTACGGAGCGCCCACTGAAGCTTTCTTT. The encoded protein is CASSLVYGAPTEAFF.

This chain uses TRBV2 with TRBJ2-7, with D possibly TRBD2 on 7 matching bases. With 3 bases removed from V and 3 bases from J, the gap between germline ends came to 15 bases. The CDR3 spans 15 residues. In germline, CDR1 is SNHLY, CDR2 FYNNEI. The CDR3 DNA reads TGTGCCAGCAGTGAGGGGACATCGGGGGGCTACGAGCAGTACTTC. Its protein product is CASSEGTSGGYEQYF.

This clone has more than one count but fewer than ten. The CDR3 protein is CASSGGSGTGELFF. The CDR3 region has the DNA TGTGCCAGCAGTGGGGGTAGCGGCACCGGGGAGCTGTTTTTT. The chain employs TRBV6-6 and TRBJ2-2; D is perhaps TRBD2 (6 bases). V was cut by 5 bases and J by 4 bases, with 11 bases left in between. From germline, CDR1 is MNHNY and CDR2 SVGAGI (reference sequence). The CDR3 is made up of 14 amino acids.

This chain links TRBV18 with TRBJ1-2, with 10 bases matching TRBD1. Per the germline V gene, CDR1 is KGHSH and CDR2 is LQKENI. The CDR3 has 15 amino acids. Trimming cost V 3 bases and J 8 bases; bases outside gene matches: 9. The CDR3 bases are TGTGCCAGCTCACCGTTGACAGGGGGCCGGGTGGGCTACACCTTC. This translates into CASSPLTGGRVGYTF.

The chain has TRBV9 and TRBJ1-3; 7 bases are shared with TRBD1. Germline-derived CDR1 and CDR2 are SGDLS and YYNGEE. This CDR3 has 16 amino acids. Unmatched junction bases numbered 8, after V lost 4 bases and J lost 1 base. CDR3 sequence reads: CASSTRDSRSGNTIYF. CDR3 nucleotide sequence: TGTGCCAGCAGCACCCGGGACAGCCGTTCTGGAAACACCATATATTTT.

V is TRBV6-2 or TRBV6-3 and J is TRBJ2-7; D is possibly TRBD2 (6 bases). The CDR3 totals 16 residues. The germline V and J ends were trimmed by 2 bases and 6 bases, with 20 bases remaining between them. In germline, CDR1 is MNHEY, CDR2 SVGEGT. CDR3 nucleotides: TGTGCCAGCAGTTACCCCGCGGGGACTCCACATTCCGAGCAGTACTTC. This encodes CASSYPAGTPHSEQYF.

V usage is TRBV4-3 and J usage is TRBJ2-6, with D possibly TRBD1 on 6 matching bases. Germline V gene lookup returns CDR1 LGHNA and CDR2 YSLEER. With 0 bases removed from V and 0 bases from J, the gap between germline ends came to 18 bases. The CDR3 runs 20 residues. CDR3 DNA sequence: TGCGCCAGCAGCCAAGATCTATCAGGGGCTATGGGCTCTGGGGCCAACGTCCTGACTTTC. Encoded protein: CASSQDLSGAMGSGANVLTF.

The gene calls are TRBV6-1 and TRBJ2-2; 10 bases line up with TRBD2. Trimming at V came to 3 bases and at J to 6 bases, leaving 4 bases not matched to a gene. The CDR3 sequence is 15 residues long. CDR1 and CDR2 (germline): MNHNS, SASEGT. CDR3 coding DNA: TGTGCCAGCAGTGACCCTAGCGGGGGCCCCGGGGAGCTGTTTTTT. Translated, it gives CASSDPSGGPGELFF.

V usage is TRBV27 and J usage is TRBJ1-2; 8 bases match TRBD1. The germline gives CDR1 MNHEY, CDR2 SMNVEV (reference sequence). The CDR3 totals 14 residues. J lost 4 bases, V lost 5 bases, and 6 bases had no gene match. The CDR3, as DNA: TGTGCCAGCAGTCTCTCAGGGGGCCTCTATGGCTACACCTTC. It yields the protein CASSLSGGLYGYTF.

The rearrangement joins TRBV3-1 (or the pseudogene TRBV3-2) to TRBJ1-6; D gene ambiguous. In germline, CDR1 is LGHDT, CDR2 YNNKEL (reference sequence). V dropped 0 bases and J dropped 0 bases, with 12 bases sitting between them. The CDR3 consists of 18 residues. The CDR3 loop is CASSQELSGSSYNSPLHF. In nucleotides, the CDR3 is TGTGCCAGCAGCCAAGAACTCTCGGGAAGCTCCTATAATTCACCCCTCCACTTT.

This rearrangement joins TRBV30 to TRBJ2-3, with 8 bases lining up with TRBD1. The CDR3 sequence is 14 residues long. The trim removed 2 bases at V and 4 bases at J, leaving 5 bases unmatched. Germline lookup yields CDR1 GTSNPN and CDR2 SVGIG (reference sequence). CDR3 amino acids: CAWSKGQGADTQYF. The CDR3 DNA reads TGTGCCTGGAGTAAAGGACAGGGCGCAGATACGCAGTATTTT.